This TCR beta chain was identified during a study of blood T cell repertoires in COVID-19. The CDR3 totals 13 residues. V lost 0 bases and J lost 6, with 8 bases in between. CDR1 ENHRY and CDR2 SYGVKD come from the germline V gene. Assay used: immunoSEQ multiplex PCR; TCRdb lists only in-frame clones, some missing. This repertoire shows around 170,000 clones, around 83% found once; its top ten account for roughly 13%. V and J are TRBV10-3 and TRBJ1-2, with D perhaps matching TRBD1 (5 bases). Sequenced material: peripheral blood. The sequence derives from a man in his 70s who had recovered from COVID-19. The CDR3 coding sequence is TGTGCCATCAGTGAGTCCCCAGGGAATGGCTACACCTTC. Translating it yields CAISESPGNGYTF.